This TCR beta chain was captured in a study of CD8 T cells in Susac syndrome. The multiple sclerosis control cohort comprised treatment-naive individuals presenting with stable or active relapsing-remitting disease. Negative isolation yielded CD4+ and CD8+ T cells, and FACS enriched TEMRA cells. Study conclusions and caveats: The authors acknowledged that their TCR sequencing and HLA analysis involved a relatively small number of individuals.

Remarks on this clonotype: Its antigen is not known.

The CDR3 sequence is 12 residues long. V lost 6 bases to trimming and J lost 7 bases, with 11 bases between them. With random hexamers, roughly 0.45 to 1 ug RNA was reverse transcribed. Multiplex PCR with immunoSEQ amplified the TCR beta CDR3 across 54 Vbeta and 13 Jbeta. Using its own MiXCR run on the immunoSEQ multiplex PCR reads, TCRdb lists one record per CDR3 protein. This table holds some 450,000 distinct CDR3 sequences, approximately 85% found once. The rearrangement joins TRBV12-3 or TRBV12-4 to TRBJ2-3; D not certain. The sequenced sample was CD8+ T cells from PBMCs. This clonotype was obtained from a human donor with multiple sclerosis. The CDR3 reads CASSPVAYTQYF. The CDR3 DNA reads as TGTGCCAGCAGCCCGGTAGCATATACGCAGTATTTT.